One and the same sample provided the 4 T cell receptor beta chains below, sequenced in a study of tissue T cells after allogeneic stem cell transplantation. Repertoires were generated with immunoSEQ multiplex PCR, while TCRdb's copy carries only in-frame clones and drops some. The sample includes roughly 50,000 clones, roughly 73% of them seen just once. The sample was sorted cells pooled from one or two spleens. The receptors were sampled from a pool of C57BL/6 mice in good health.

Concerning this clone itself: The gene symbols are mouse symbols. The sequence runs out 1 residue before the end of the CDR3; the remainder is reconstructed from the germline J gene. Other DNA sequences within the sample encode an identical CDR3. The V call is TRBV31, the J call TRBJ1-4, with D unresolved. The germline gives CDR1 GKSSPN, CDR2 SITVG. This CDR3 region has 11 residues. Trimming removed 3 bases from V and 2 bases from J, with 1 base in between. The CDR3 loop reads CAWSSNERLFF. The covered CDR3 bases are TGTGCCTGGAGCTCCAACGAAAGATTATTT.

Concerning this clone: Genes and germline are mouse. The read ends 1 residue shy of where the CDR3 ends; the end is completed using the germline J gene. The chain joins TRBV19 to TRBJ2-2; 12 nucleotides line up with TRBD2. V shed 1 base, J shed 3 bases, and the junction held 1 base outside the gene matches. CDR1 is FNHDT, CDR2 SITEND, per germline (reference sequence). This CDR3 comprises 16 residues. CDR3 DNA (partial): TGTGCCAGCAGTATATGGACTGGGGGGGACACCGGGCAGCTCTAC. Amino acid sequence: CASSIWTGGDTGQLY. The complete CDR3 sequence is CASSIWTGGDTGQLYF.

As to this clone: Gene names denote mouse genes. The observed sequence ends 1 residue before the CDR3 terminus, with the missing tail filled in from the germline J gene. J is TRBJ1-6 and V is TRBV13-3, with 7 bases aligning to TRBD1. TRBJ1-6 is an open reading frame whose function is uncertain. CDR1 and CDR2 (germline): NNHDY, SYVADS. V dropped 1 base and J dropped 7; count of bases not matched to a gene: 2. CDR3 length equals 14 residues. CDR3 DNA (partial): TGTGCCAGCAGTGATACCAGGGGGAATTCGCCCCTCTAC. Amino acid sequence: CASSDTRGNSPLY. The entire CDR3 is CASSDTRGNSPLYF.

On this clone itself: Any gene name here is a mouse gene name. Read sequence stops 1 residue before the CDR3 end, and the germline J gene provides the missing end. The J gene is TRBJ2-7, the V gene TRBV13-2; 10 bases match TRBD2. V shed 4 bases and J 0 bases; nucleotides not matched to a gene: 4. From germline, CDR1 is NNHNN and CDR2 SYGAGS (reference sequence). The CDR3 has 15 residues. CDR3 DNA, as far as it was read: TGTGCCAGCGGTCAGGGACTGGGGAGCTCCTATGAACAGTAC. Translated, it gives CASGQGLGSSYEQY. The entire CDR3 protein reads CASGQGLGSSYEQYF.